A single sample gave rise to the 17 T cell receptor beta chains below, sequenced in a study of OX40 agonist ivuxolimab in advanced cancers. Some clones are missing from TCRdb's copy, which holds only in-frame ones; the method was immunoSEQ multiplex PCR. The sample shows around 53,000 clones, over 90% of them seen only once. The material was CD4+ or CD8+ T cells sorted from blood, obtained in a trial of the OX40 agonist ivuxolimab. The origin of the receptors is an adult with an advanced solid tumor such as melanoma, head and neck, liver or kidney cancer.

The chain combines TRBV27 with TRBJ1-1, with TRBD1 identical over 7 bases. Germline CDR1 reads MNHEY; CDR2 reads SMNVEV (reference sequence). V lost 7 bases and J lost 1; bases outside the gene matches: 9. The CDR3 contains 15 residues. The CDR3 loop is CASISRRQGNTEAFF. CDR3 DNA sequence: TGTGCCAGCATTTCGAGAAGACAGGGGAACACTGAAGCTTTCTTT.

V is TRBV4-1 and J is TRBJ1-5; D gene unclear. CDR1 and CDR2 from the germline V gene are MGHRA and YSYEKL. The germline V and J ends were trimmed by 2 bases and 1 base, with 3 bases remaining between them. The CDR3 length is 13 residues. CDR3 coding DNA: TGCGCCAGCAGCCAAACCAGCAATCAGCCCCAGCATTTT. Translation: CASSQTSNQPQHF.

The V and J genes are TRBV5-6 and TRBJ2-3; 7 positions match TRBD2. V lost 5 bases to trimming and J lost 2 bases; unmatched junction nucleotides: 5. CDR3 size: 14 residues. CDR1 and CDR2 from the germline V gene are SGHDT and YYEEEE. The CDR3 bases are TGTGCCAGCAGGCCCGGGACTATCACAGATACGCAGTATTTT. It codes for CASRPGTITDTQYF.

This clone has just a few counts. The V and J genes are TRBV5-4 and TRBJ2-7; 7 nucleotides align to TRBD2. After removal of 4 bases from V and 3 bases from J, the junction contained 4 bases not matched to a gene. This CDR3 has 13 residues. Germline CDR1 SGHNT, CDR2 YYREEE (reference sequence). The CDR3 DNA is TGTGCCAGCAGCCCCCCGGGGGGCTACGAGCAGTACTTC. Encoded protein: CASSPPGGYEQYF. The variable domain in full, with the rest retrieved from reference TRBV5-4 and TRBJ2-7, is ETGVTQSPTHLIKTRGQQVTLRCSSQSGHNTVSWYQQALGQGPQFIFQYYREEENGRGNFPPRFSGLQFPNYSSELNVNALELDDSALYLCASSPPGGYEQYFGPGTRLTVT.

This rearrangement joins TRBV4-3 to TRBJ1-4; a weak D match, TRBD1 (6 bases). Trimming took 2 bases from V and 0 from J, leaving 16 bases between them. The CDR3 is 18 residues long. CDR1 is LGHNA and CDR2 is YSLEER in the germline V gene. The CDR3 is CASSQITPTGPTNEKLFF. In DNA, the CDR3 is TGCGCCAGCAGCCAAATTACCCCCACAGGGCCAACTAATGAAAAACTGTTTTTT.

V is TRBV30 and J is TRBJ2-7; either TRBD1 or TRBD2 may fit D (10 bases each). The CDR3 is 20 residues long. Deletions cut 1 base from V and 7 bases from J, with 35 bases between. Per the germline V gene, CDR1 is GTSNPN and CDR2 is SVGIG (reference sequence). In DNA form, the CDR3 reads TGTGCCTGGAGTGGCCTAGACAGGGGGCGATACATGGGACTAGCGAAGGAGCAGTACTTC. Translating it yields CAWSGLDRGRYMGLAKEQYF.

The CDR3 DNA follows: TGTGCCATCAGTGAGTCTTACAATGAGCAGTTCTTC. This encodes CAISESYNEQFF. This chain joins TRBV10-3 and TRBJ2-1; D not resolved. Trimming stripped 0 bases from V and 4 bases from J, with 1 base between. Per germline, CDR1 ENHRY and CDR2 SYGVKD. The CDR3 extends over 12 amino acids.

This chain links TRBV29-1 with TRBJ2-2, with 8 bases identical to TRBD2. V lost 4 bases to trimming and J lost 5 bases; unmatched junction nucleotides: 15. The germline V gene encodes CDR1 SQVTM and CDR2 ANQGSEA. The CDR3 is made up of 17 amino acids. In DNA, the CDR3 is TGCAGCGTTGGGGGCCTAGCGGGTGGATTTAAGACCGGGGAGCTGTTTTTT. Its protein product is CSVGGLAGGFKTGELFF.

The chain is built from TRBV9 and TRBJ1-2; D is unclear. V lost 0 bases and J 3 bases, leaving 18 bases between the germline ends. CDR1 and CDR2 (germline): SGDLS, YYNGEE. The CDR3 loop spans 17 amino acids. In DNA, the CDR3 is TGTGCCAGCAGCGTAGGATGGGGAGGGCCTGACGACTATGGCTACACCTTC. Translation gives CASSVGWGGPDDYGYTF.

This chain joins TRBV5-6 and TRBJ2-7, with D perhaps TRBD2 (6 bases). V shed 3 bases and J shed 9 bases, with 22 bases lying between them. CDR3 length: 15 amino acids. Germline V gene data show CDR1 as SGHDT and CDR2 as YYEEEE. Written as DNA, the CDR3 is TGTGCCAGCAGCTCCGGCGGCCGGGAGTCGGTCCCGCAGTACTTC. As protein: CASSSGGRESVPQYF.

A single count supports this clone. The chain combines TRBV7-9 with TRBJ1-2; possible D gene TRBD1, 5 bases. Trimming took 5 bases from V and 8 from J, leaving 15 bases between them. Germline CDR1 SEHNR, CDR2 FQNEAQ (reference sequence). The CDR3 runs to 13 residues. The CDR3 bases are TGTGCCAGCAGCCCGCAGGGAGTAGAGGGCTACACCTTC. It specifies CASSPQGVEGYTF. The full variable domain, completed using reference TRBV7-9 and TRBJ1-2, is DTGVSQNPRHKITKRGQNVTFRCDPISEHNRLYWYRQTLGQGPEFLTYFQNEAQLEKSRLLSDRFSAERPKGSFSTLEIQRTEQGDSAMYLCASSPQGVEGYTFGSGTRLTVV.

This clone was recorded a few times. CDR3 DNA: TGTGCCAGCACCCAGGGGACTGAAGCTTTCTTT. Protein: CASTQGTEAFF. The chain has TRBV27 and TRBJ1-1; D is possibly TRBD1 (6 bases). Trimming cost V 7 bases and J 5 bases, with 8 bases left between them. The length of the CDR3 is 11 residues. Germline assignment: CDR1 MNHEY and CDR2 SMNVEV (reference sequence).

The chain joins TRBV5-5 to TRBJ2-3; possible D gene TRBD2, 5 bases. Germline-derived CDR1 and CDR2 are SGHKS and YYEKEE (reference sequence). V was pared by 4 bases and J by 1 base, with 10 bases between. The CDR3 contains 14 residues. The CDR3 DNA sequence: TGTGCCAGCAGCGAAAGCGGAGGCACAGATACGCAGTATTTT. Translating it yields CASSESGGTDTQYF.

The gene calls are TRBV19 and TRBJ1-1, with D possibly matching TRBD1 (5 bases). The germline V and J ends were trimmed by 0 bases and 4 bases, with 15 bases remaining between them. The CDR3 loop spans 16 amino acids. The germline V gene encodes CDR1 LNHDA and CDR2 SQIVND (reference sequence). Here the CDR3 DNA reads TGTGCCAGTAGTATAGATGGGGCTGGGTCGGTCACTGAAGCTTTCTTT. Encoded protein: CASSIDGAGSVTEAFF.

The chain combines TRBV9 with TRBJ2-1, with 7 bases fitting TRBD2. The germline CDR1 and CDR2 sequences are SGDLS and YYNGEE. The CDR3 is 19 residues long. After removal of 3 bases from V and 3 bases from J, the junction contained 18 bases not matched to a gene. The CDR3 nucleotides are TGTGCCAGCAGCGAGGGAACTAGCGCAGTTACCTCCTTCTACAATGAGCAGTTCTTC. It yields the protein CASSEGTSAVTSFYNEQFF.

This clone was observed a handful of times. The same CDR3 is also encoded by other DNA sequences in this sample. CDR3 protein: CASTSAPGYEQYF. The CDR3, as DNA: TGTGCCAGCACCTCCGCCCCGGGTTACGAGCAGTACTTC. This chain uses TRBV6-5 with TRBJ2-7; D is uncertain. The CDR3 runs 13 residues. CDR1 and CDR2 from the germline V gene are MNHEY and SVGAGI. The V gene lost 7 bases and the J gene lost 4 bases, with 14 bases spanning the gap.

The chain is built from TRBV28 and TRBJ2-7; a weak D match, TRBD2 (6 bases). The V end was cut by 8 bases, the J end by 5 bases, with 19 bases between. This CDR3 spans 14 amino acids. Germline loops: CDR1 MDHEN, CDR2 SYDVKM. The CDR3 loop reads CASGGEMKLHEQYF. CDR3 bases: TGTGCCAGCGGCGGGGAGATGAAACTCCACGAGCAGTACTTC.